Sequencing of this T cell receptor (beta chain) was carried out in a study of tissue T cells after allogeneic stem cell transplantation. Study-level findings and limits: Within patients, tissue anatomy strongly shaped TCR repertoire composition. Only a limited share of tissue TCRs appeared in blood or spleen.

Comments on this clone: No antigen is known for it. The genes and germline here are from mouse. The sequence runs out 1 residue before the end of the CDR3; the remainder is reconstructed from the germline J gene.

The V end was cut by 4 bases, the J end by 6 bases, with 7 bases between. This CDR3 region has 12 residues. Germline loops: CDR1 LGHNA, CDR2 YNLKQL (reference sequence). Survey-depth TCRbeta CDR3 sequencing reported V/J genes and productive frequencies. Data came from immunoSEQ multiplex PCR; TCRdb stores just in-frame clones and leaves some out. The table includes about 50,000 clones, around 70% detected once. Sequenced: sorted cells pooled from one or two spleens. This chain connects TRBV5 to TRBJ2-1; a weak D match, TRBD1 (5 bases). This TCR derives from a pool of C57BL/6 mice in good health. The CDR3 protein is CASSRQGAEQFF. The sequenced CDR3 bases are TGTGCCAGCAGCCGCCAGGGTGCTGAGCAGTTC.